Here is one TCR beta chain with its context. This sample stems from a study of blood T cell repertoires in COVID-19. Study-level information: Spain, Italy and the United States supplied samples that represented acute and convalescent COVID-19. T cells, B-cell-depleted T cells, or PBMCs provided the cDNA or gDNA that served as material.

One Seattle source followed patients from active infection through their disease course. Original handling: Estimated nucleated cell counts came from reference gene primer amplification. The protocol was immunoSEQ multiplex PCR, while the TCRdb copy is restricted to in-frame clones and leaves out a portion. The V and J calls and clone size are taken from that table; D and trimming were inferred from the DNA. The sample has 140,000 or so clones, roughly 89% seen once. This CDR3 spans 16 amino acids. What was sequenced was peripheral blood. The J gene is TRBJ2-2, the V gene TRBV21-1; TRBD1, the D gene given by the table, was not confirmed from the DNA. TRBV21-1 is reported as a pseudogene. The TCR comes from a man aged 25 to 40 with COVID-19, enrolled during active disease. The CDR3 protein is CASSPHTGVFTGELFF. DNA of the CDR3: TGTGCCAGCAGCCCCCACACAGGGGTGTTCACCGGGGAGCTGTTTTTT.